This T cell receptor (beta chain) was profiled in a study of blood T cell repertoires in COVID-19. Study in general: Donors in the United States, Italy and Spain gave samples during acute or convalescent COVID-19. In each case, the material was cDNA or gDNA derived from T cells, B-cell-depleted T cells, or PBMCs.

Libraries were prepared by immunoSEQ multiplex PCR; TCRdb keeps only in-frame clonotypes and omits some of them. The sample lists roughly 66,000 clones, about 89% occurring once. Trimming pared 5 bases from V and 7 bases from J, leaving 22 bases between. The CDR3 is 16 amino acids. Per the germline V gene, CDR1 is LNHDA and CDR2 is SQIVND (reference sequence). V and J are TRBV19 and TRBJ2-3; D perhaps matches TRBD1 (6 bases). This TCR came from a human donor in a cohort sampled during active COVID-19. Material: peripheral blood. The CDR3 loop is CASSVLSGALVNTQYF. The CDR3 nucleotides are TGTGCCAGTAGTGTACTGTCAGGGGCGCTCGTTAATACGCAGTATTTT.